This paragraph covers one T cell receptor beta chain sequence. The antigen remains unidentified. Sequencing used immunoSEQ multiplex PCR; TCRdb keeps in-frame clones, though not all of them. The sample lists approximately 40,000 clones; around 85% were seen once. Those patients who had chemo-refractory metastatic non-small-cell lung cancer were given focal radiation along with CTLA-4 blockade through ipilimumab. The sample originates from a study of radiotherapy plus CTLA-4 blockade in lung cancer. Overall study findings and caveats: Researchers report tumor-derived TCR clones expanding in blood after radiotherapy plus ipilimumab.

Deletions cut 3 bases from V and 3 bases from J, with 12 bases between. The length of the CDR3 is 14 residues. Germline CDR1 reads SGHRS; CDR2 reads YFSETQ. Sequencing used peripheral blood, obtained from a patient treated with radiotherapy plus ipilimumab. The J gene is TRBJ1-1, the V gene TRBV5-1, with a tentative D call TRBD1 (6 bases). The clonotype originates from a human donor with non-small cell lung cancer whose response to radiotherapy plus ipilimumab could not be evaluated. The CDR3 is CASSSKGVHTEAFF. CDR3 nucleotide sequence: TGCGCCAGCAGCTCCAAGGGGGTGCACACTGAAGCTTTCTTT.